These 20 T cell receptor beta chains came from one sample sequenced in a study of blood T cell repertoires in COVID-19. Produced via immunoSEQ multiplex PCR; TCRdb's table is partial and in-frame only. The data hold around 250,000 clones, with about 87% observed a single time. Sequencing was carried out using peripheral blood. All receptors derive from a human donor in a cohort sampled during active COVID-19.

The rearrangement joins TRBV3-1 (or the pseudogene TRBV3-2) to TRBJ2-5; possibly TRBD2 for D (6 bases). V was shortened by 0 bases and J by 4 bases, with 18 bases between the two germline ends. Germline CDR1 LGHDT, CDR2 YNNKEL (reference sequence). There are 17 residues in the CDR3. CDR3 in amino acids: CASSQEGWGVDRETQYF. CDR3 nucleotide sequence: TGTGCCAGCAGCCAAGAGGGTTGGGGGGTAGATCGAGAGACCCAGTACTTC.

CDR3 protein: CASSRYQGSLQPQHF. The CDR3 DNA sequence: TGTGCCAGCAGCCGATACCAGGGGAGCCTGCAGCCCCAGCATTTT. This chain uses TRBV11-2 with TRBJ1-5, with D maybe TRBD1 (6 bases). Germline values: CDR1 SGHAT, CDR2 FQNNGV. The CDR3 loop spans 15 amino acids. With 5 bases removed from V and 7 bases from J, the gap between germline ends came to 18 bases.

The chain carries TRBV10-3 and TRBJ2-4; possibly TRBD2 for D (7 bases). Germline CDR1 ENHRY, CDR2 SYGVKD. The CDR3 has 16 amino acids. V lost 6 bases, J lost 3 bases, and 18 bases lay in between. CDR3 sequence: CAIREGGSLDKNIQYF. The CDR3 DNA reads TGTGCCATCAGGGAGGGGGGGTCTTTGGACAAAAACATTCAGTACTTC.

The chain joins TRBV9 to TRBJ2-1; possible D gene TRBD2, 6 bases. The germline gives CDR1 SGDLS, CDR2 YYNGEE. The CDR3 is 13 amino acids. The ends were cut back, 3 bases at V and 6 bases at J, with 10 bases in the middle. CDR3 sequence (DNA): TGTGCCAGCAGCGCGGGACTGAGCAATGAGCAGTTCTTC. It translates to CASSAGLSNEQFF.

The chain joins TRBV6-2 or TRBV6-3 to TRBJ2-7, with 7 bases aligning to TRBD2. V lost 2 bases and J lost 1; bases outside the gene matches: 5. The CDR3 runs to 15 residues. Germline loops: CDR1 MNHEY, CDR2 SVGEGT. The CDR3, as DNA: TGTGCCAGCAGTTACCTAGCGGAATATTCCTACGAGCAGTACTTC. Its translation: CASSYLAEYSYEQYF.

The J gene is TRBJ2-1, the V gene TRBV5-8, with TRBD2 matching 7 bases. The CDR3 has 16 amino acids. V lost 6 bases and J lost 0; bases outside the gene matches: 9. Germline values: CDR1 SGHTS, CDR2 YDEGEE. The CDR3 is CASTPFWTSSYNEQFF. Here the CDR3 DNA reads TGTGCCAGCACCCCGTTTTGGACTAGCTCCTACAATGAGCAGTTCTTC.

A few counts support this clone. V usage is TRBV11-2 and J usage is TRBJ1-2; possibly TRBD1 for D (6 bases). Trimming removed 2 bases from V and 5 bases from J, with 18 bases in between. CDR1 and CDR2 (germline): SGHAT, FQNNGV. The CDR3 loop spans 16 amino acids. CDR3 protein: CASSLLRDTLRYGYTF. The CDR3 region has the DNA TGTGCCAGCAGCTTACTTCGGGACACCCTTAGGTATGGCTACACCTTC.

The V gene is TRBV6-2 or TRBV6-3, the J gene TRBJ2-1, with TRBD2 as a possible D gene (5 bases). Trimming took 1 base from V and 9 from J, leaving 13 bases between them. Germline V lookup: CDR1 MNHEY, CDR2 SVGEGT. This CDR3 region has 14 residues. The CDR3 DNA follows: TGTGCCAGCAGTTACTTTGCCAGCGGCAGTGAGCAGTTCTTC. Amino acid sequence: CASSYFASGSEQFF.

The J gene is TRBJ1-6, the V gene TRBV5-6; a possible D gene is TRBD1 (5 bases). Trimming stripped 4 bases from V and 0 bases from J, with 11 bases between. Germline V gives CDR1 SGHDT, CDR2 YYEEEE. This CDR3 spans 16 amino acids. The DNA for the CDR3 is TGTGCCAGCAGCCGGAGGGGAGGCTCCTATAATTCACCCCTCCACTTT. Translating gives CASSRRGGSYNSPLHF.

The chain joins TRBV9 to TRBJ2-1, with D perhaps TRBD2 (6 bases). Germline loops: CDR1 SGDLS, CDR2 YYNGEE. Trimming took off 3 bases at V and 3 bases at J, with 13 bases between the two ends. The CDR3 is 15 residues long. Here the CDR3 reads CASSGTGAGYNEQFF. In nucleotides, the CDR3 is TGTGCCAGCAGCGGAACGGGAGCGGGCTACAATGAGCAGTTCTTC.

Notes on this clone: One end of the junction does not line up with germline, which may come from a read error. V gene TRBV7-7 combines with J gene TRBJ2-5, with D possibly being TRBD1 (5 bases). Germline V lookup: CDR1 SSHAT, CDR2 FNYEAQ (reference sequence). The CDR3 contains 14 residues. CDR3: CASSLTVPAETQYF. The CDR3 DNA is TGTGCTAGCAGCTTGACAGTCCCCGCAGAGACCCAGTACTTC. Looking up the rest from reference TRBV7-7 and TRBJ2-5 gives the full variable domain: GAGVSQSPRYKVTKRGQDVTLRCDPISSHATLYWYQQALGQGPEFLTYFNYEAQPDKSGLPSDRFSAERPEGSISTLTIQRTEQRDSAMYRCASSLTVPAETQYFGPGTRLLVL.

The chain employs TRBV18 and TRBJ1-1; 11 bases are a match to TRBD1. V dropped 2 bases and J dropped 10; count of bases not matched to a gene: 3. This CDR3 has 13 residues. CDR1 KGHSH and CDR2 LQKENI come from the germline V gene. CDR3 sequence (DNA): TGTGCCAGCTCACCAGGGACAGGGGGAGTAGCTTTCTTT. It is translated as CASSPGTGGVAFF. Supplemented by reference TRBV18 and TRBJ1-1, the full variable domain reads NAGVMQNPRHLVRRRGQEARLRCSPMKGHSHVYWYRQLPEEGLKFMVYLQKENIIDESGMPKERFSAEFPKEGPSILRIQQVVRGDSAAYFCASSPGTGGVAFFGQGTRLTVV.

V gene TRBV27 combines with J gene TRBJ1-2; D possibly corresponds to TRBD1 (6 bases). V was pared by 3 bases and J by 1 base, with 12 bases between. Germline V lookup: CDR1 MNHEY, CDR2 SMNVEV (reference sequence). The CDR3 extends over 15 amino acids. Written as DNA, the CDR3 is TGTGCCAGCAGTTTTGGGGGCCGACGTAACTATGGCTACACCTTC. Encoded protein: CASSFGGRRNYGYTF.

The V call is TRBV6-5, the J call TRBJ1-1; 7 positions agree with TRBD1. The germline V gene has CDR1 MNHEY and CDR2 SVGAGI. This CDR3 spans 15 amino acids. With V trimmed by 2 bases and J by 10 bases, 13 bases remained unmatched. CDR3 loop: CASSYEYRTGWGAFF. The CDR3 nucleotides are TGTGCCAGCAGTTACGAGTATAGGACAGGCTGGGGAGCTTTCTTT.

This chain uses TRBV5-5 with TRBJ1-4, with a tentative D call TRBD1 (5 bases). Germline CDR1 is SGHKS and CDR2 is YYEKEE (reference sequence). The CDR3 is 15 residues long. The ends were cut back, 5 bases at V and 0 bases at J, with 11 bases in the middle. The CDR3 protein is CASSLREATNEKLFF. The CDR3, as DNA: TGTGCCAGCAGTCTCAGGGAAGCAACTAATGAAAAACTGTTTTTT. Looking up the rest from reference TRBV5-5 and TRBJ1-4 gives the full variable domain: DAGVTQSPTHLIKTRGQQVTLRCSPISGHKSVSWYQQVLGQGPQFIFQYYEKEERGRGNFPDRFSARQFPNYSSELNVNALLLGDSALYLCASSLREATNEKLFFGSGTQLSVL.

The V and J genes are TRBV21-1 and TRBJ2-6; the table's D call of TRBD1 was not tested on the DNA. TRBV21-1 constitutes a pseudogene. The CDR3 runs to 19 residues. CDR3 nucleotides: TGTGCCAGCAGCAAGGGCTCGGGACAGGTTATGTCTGGGGCCAACGTCCTGACTTTC. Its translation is CASSKGSGQVMSGANVLTF.

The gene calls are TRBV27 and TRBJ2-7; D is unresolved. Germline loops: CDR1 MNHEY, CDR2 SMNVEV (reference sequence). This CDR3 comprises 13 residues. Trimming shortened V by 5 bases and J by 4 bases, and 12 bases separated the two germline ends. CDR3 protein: CASSPHTGYEQYF. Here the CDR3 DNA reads TGTGCCAGCAGTCCGCACACGGGTTACGAGCAGTACTTC.

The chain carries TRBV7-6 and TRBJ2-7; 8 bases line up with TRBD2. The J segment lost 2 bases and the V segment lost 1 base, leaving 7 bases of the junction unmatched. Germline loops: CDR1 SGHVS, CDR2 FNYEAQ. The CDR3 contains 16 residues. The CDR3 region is CASSLDVGRVPYEQYF. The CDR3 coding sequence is TGTGCCAGCAGCTTAGACGTCGGGAGGGTCCCCTACGAGCAGTACTTC.

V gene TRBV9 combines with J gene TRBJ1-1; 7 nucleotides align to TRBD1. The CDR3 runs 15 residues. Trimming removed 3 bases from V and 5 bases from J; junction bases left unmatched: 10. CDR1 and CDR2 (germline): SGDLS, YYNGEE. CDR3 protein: CASSGKEGAGTEAFF. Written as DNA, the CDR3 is TGTGCCAGCAGCGGGAAGGAGGGGGCTGGGACTGAAGCTTTCTTT.

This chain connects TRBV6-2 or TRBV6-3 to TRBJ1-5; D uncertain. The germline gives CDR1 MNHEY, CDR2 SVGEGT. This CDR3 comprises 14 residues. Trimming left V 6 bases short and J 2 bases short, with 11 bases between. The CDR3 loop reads CASSPSRGNQPQHF. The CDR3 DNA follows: TGTGCCAGCAGCCCTTCCCGGGGCAATCAGCCCCAGCATTTT.